The entry below gives a single T cell receptor beta chain sequence along with its context. Indicated time point: patch test 1, 2 weeks after DPC sensitization. Described treatment: therapeutic diphenylcyclopropenone sensitization with weekly scalp DPC. The data stem from a study of human T cells and chemical hapten exposure. As processed by the authors: TCRs per sample had a median of approximately 88,000 and ranged from about 20,000 to 700,000. TCRdb re-called the RACE reads through MiXCR, storing one row per CDR3 protein. V and J calls and clone size were set by TCRdb, not the authors. The sample shows around 110,000 distinct CDR3 sequences, 9.5% to 13% of them seen only once. Source: whole blood, taken in connection with sensitization to the hapten diphenylcyclopropenone (DPC). The clonotype originates from a woman between 50 and 59 years old with alopecia areata. Some clones in this sample may be carry-over from other donors' samples.

The CDR3, as DNA: TGTGCCAGCAGCTTTAGCGCGAGAGAGACCCAGTACTTC. It codes for CASSFSARETQYF. The V gene is TRBV7-2, the J gene TRBJ2-5; tentative D call: TRBD2 (5 bases). The germline CDR1 and CDR2 sequences are SGHTA and FQGNSA. CDR3 length equals 13 residues. The germline V and J ends were trimmed by 3 bases and 4 bases, with 9 bases remaining between them.